A single sample is the source of the 11 T cell receptor beta chains below, sequenced in a study of T cell responses to AZD1222 COVID-19 vaccine. Assay used: immunoSEQ multiplex PCR; TCRdb lists only in-frame clones, some missing. This table holds roughly 20,000 clones, 84% found once. The sample was peripheral blood, taken 28 days after the second AZD1222 dose. The receptor set was obtained from an adult who received the AZD1222 COVID-19 vaccine.

V is TRBV7-2 and J is TRBJ2-7, with D uncertain. V lost 6 bases and J lost 0, with 9 bases in between. The CDR3 loop spans 13 amino acids. CDR1 SGHTA and CDR2 FQGNSA come from the germline V gene. CDR3 DNA: TGTGCCAGCAGAACTACCTACTCCTACGAGCAGTACTTC. It is translated as CASRTTYSYEQYF.

This clone was seen only a few times. V and J are TRBV10-3 and TRBJ2-1; D unclear. The V gene lost 4 bases and the J gene lost 6 bases, with 4 bases spanning the gap. The CDR3 has 11 amino acids. Germline V gene data show CDR1 as ENHRY and CDR2 as SYGVKD. CDR3 sequence: CAISVSNEQFF. For the CDR3, the DNA is TGTGCCATCAGTGTGAGCAATGAGCAGTTCTTC.

V is TRBV10-3 and J is TRBJ2-1, with 8 bases matching TRBD1. V was pared by 4 bases and J by 9 bases, with 11 bases of the junction left unmatched. The CDR3 sequence is 15 residues long. Germline V CDR1 and CDR2: ENHRY, SYGVKD. The DNA for the CDR3 is TGTGCCATCAGTGGGGCTGAAGGACAGGGAAGTGAGCAGTTCTTC. Its protein is CAISGAEGQGSEQFF.

This clone was observed a handful of times. The chain employs TRBV6-5 and TRBJ1-2; perhaps TRBD1 as D (5 bases). Germline CDR1 reads MNHEY; CDR2 reads SVGAGI. The V and J ends lost 0 bases and 3 bases respectively, with 14 bases between them. The CDR3 runs 16 residues. The CDR3 sequence: CASSYSPRDLDYGYTF. The CDR3 nucleotides read TGTGCCAGCAGTTACTCGCCGAGGGACCTGGACTATGGCTACACCTTC.

The CDR3 DNA follows: TGTGCCAGCAGCTTTGGCGAGATGGGGAATGAGCAGTTCTTC. It codes for CASSFGEMGNEQFF. The V and J genes are TRBV11-3 and TRBJ2-1; D gene unclear. Deletions cut 3 bases from V and 7 bases from J, with 13 bases between. CDR1 and CDR2 from the germline V gene are SGHNT and YENEEA. This CDR3 has 14 amino acids.

The chain combines TRBV21-1 with TRBJ1-6; the table gives TRBD1 as D, unverified against the DNA. TRBV21-1 is described as a pseudogene. This CDR3 has 15 residues. The CDR3 coding sequence is TGTGCCAGCAGCCCTAGGACAGGGGCTAATTCACCCCTCCACTTT. Its translation is CASSPRTGANSPLHF.

The CDR3 region has the DNA TGTGCCAGCAGTGGGGACGGTTACAATCAGCCCCAGCATTTT. As protein: CASSGDGYNQPQHF. The chain combines TRBV2 with TRBJ1-5; D is perhaps TRBD1 (5 bases). V was cut by 4 bases and J by 3 bases, with 10 bases left in between. The germline CDR1 and CDR2 sequences are SNHLY and FYNNEI. The CDR3 contains 14 residues. Combining the CDR3 with reference TRBV2 and TRBJ1-5 gives the whole variable domain EPEVTQTPSHQVTQMGQEVILRCVPISNHLYFYWYRQILGQKVEFLVSFYNNEISEKSEIFDDQFSVERPDGSNFTLKIRSTKLEDSAMYFCASSGDGYNQPQHFGDGTRLSIL.

This clone is a singleton in its sample. The chain recombines TRBV18 with TRBJ1-1, with D unresolved. CDR1 and CDR2 from the germline V gene are KGHSH and LQKENI. V was shortened by 6 bases and J by 1 base, with 6 bases between the two germline ends. CDR3 length: 12 amino acids. CDR3 sequence: CASSNPNTEAFF. CDR3 DNA sequence: TGTGCCAGCTCCAACCCGAACACTGAAGCTTTCTTT.

The CDR3 loop reads CASSSLSGSGTGELFF. DNA for the CDR3: TGTGCCAGCAGCTCCCTAAGCGGGAGTGGAACCGGGGAGCTGTTTTTT. The rearrangement uses TRBV7-9 and TRBJ2-2, with 8 bases fitting TRBD2. Germline assignment: CDR1 SEHNR and CDR2 FQNEAQ (reference sequence). V dropped 4 bases and J dropped 5; count of bases not matched to a gene: 9. This CDR3 contains 16 residues.

The chain carries TRBV22-1 and TRBJ1-1; the table's D gene call, TRBD1, was not cross checked with the DNA. TRBV22-1 is classified as a pseudogene. The CDR3 has 13 amino acids. CDR3 DNA: TGTCCTGGGAGCGTACAGGGGCCTGTGGAAGCTTTCTTT. The encoded protein is CPGSVQGPVEAFF.

This rearrangement joins TRBV19 to TRBJ2-5, with D possibly matching TRBD2 (6 bases). The ends were cut back, 3 bases at V and 4 bases at J, with 15 bases in the middle. Germline CDR1 is LNHDA and CDR2 is SQIVND (reference sequence). This CDR3 is 15 amino acids long. Here the CDR3 reads CASSMGGIAGETQYF. Here the CDR3 DNA reads TGTGCCAGTAGTATGGGAGGAATAGCTGGAGAGACCCAGTACTTC.